This is a list of T cell receptor beta chains from one sample in a study of blood T cell repertoires in COVID-19. The protocol was immunoSEQ multiplex PCR, while the TCRdb copy is restricted to in-frame clones and leaves out a portion. The data show 30,000 to 35,000 clones, about four fifths seen once. Sequences were obtained from peripheral blood. Receptor source: an elderly man with acute or convalescent COVID-19. Each CDR3 is given with its conserved first and last residue. A D gene is named only where the DNA matches it firmly.

TRBJ2-3,TRBD1,TRBV9,CASSVGGTVITDTQYF
TRBJ1-2,TRBD1,TRBV6-5,CASKLKFRGQRGYTF
TRBJ2-7,TRBD1,TRBV10-3,CAIPGQNYEQYF
TRBJ1-1,.,TRBV6-5,CASRGQGDTEAFF
TRBJ1-4,.,TRBV6-5,CASRRGGGGLFF
TRBJ2-7,TRBD2,TRBV10-3,CAIRKTTSGGSYEQYF
TRBJ1-2,TRBD1,TRBV13,CASSSRTGSSGYTF
TRBJ2-5,.,TRBV2,CASSDEWGLGETQYF
TRBJ1-2,TRBD1,TRBV7-9,CASSFGDRGHGYTF
TRBJ2-7,TRBD2,TRBV10-3,CAIGSLSGGGSYEQYF
TRBJ2-1,TRBD2,TRBV5-1,CASSLGLTSGVYNEQFF
TRBJ1-3,TRBD1,TRBV6-6,CASSPWDRIVSGNTIYF
TRBJ2-6,TRBD1,TRBV4-1,CASSQTGQGDGANVLTF
TRBJ2-7,TRBD2,TRBV7-2,CASSLTSGGARYEQYF
TRBJ2-3,TRBD2,TRBV4-1,CASSQASGAWDTQYF
TRBJ2-6,.,TRBV27,CASSFKRPGTGANVLTF
TRBJ1-2,.,TRBV19,CASQGPRAFYGYTF
TRBJ2-7,.,TRBV7-8,CASSLSNGEQYF
TRBJ1-6,.,TRBV18,CASSLHPGQNSPLHF
TRBJ2-7,.,TRBV6-5,CASSPEGSQAEQYF
TRBJ2-1,.,TRBV7-9,CASCGDEGWAGPQFF
TRBJ1-3,TRBD1,TRBV14,CASSQRGQLSGNTIYF
TRBJ2-3,TRBD2,TRBV6-2/TRBV6-3,CASSHRGTSGVTDTQYF
TRBJ1-5,.,TRBV19,CASSIEGPGGQPQHF
TRBJ1-1,.,TRBV18,CASSPSQGTGTEAFF
TRBJ2-7,.,TRBV29-1,CSVFWDKTYEQYF
TRBJ1-2,TRBD1,TRBV3-1/TRBV3-2,CASSLQGADSDYGYTF
TRBJ1-1,TRBD1,TRBV7-3,CASSSSGTGAVNTEAFF
TRBJ1-5,TRBD1,TRBV19,CASHRTDRGFQPQHF
TRBJ2-7,TRBD2,TRBV10-3,CAISNPERGAAYEQYF
TRBJ1-5,.,TRBV12-5,CASGLGQVGPQHF
TRBJ1-2,.,TRBV7-8,CASSSRNYGYTF
TRBJ2-7,.,TRBV7-3,CASSQTPGSGYEQYF
TRBJ2-5,TRBD1,TRBV25-1,CASRGRTGWGETQYF
TRBJ1-2,.,TRBV18,CASSPLSNGGGGYTF
TRBJ2-7,.,TRBV2,CASRHDSSYEQYF
TRBJ2-7,TRBD1,TRBV6-5,CASRLTGQFGEQYF
TRBJ2-3,TRBD2,TRBV10-3,CAISVSGGQYF